The 26 T cell receptor beta chains below were found in one sample sequenced in a study of metastatic and nonmetastatic thyroid tumors. With MiXCR, TCRdb reprocessed the PCR reads. Of about 4,500 clones in the sample, 25% to 30% were seen once. All patients reached thyroid surgery having received no treatment beforehand. Sequencing was carried out using adjacent normal tissue. The receptors originated from a male donor with papillary thyroid cancer or a benign thyroid nodule (not recorded which). Some clones in this sample may be carry-over from other donors' samples.

This clone rates as medium-sized (0.01 to 0.1%). The gene calls are TRBV11-2 and TRBJ2-3; maybe TRBD2 (5 bases). The CDR3 totals 17 residues. Deletions cut 1 base from V and 5 bases from J, with 19 bases between. From germline, CDR1 is SGHAT and CDR2 FQNNGV. CDR3 DNA: TGTGCCAGCAGCTTAGTCTCAAGGGCTAGCCCCATAGATACGCAGTATTTT. Translation: CASSLVSRASPIDTQYF. The full variable domain, completed using reference TRBV11-2 and TRBJ2-3, is EAGVAQSPRYKIIEKRQSVAFWCNPISGHATLYWYQQILGQGPKLLIQFQNNGVVDDSQLPKDRFSAERLKGVDSTLKIQPAKLEDSAVYLCASSLVSRASPIDTQYFGPGTRLTVL.

In this sample, this clone is medium-sized. This chain uses TRBV28 with TRBJ1-2; 7 bases match TRBD1. Germline V lookup: CDR1 MDHEN, CDR2 SYDVKM. The CDR3 is made up of 12 amino acids. Germline trimming cut 6 bases from V and 14 bases from J; bases unmatched to any gene: 12. CDR3 loop: CASRAGTEDLTF. The CDR3 region has the DNA TGTGCCAGCAGAGCCGGGACAGAGGACTTAACCTTC.

The CDR3 nucleotides are TGTGCCAGTAGTTTCGGGTTACCGGTTCAGCCCCAGCATTTT. This sequence encodes CASSFGLPVQPQHF. The chain employs TRBV19 and TRBJ1-5, with D uncertain. The V end lost 5 bases, the J end lost 6 bases, and 14 bases lay between the germline ends. CDR3 size: 14 residues. From germline, CDR1 is LNHDA and CDR2 SQIVND (reference sequence).

This clone appeared a few times. The V gene is TRBV6-1, the J gene TRBJ2-2; D gene uncertain. CDR1 is MNHNS and CDR2 is SASEGT in the germline V gene. This CDR3 has 15 amino acids. V lost 1 base and J lost 4, with 10 bases in between. In DNA form, the CDR3 reads TGTGCCAGCAGTGAAGATGTCTCCTCCACCGGGGAGCTGTTTTTT. It codes for CASSEDVSSTGELFF.

This clone occurred a few times. The rearrangement links TRBV28 to TRBJ2-7; D gene ambiguous. The CDR3 has 12 residues. Trimming left V 6 bases short and J 5 bases short, with 11 bases between. Germline V lookup: CDR1 MDHEN, CDR2 SYDVKM. The CDR3: CASRGQVHEQYF. CDR3 bases: TGTGCCAGCAGGGGCCAGGTCCACGAGCAGTACTTC. Combining the CDR3 with reference TRBV28 and TRBJ2-7 gives the whole variable domain DVKVTQSSRYLVKRTGEKVFLECVQDMDHENMFWYRQDPGLGLRLIYFSYDVKMKEKGDIPEGYSVSREKKERFSLILESASTNQTSMYLCASRGQVHEQYFGPGTRLTVT.

The rearrangement uses TRBV9 and TRBJ2-1; tentative D call: TRBD1 (5 bases). The CDR3 runs to 14 residues. V lost 6 bases to trimming and J lost 11 bases, with 21 bases between them. Germline CDR1 SGDLS, CDR2 YYNGEE. The CDR3 sequence is CASIPNDSCGKQFF. The CDR3 DNA reads TGTGCCAGCATCCCTAACGACAGTTGTGGAAAGCAGTTCTTC.

This clone showed up many times. A junction boundary mismatches the germline segment, possibly from a read error. The same CDR3 arises from other DNA sequences in this sample as well. This chain uses TRBV5-6 with TRBJ1-3; D might be TRBD1 (5 bases). This CDR3 contains 15 residues. The germline V gene encodes CDR1 SGHDT and CDR2 YYEEEE. CDR3 coding DNA: TGCGCCAGCAGCTTCGGGGCAGGGTATCGAAACACCATATATTTT. As protein: CASSFGAGYRNTIYF.

There are a few counts of this clone. CDR3 protein: CAIRPGQFTVVLFF. The CDR3 DNA is TGTGCCATCAGACCAGGACAGTTCACCGTGGTGCTGTTTTTT. The chain joins TRBV10-3 to TRBJ2-2; D may be TRBD1 (6 bases). The CDR3 extends over 14 amino acids. The germline V and J ends were trimmed by 6 bases and 13 bases, with 21 bases remaining between them. Germline CDR1 and CDR2: ENHRY and SYGVKD.

Many counts were recorded for this clone. V and J are TRBV14 and TRBJ2-3, with 7 bases aligning to TRBD1. The CDR3 runs 16 residues. The V gene end was trimmed by 4 bases and the J gene end by 2 bases; junction bases not matched to a gene: 9. Looked up from germline, CDR1 is SGHDN and CDR2 is FVKESK. The CDR3 coding sequence is TGTGCCAGCAGCCTACTTGGGGGACAGCTCACAGATACGCAGTATTTT. This encodes CASSLLGGQLTDTQYF. The full variable domain, its missing parts supplied by reference TRBV14 and TRBJ2-3, is EAGVTQFPSHSVIEKGQTVTLRCDPISGHDNLYWYRRVMGKEIKFLLHFVKESKQDESGMPNNRFLAERTGGTYSTLKVQPAELEDSGVYFCASSLLGGQLTDTQYFGPGTRLTVL.

The chain has TRBV19 and TRBJ1-4, with D perhaps matching TRBD1 (6 bases). CDR1 LNHDA and CDR2 SQIVND come from the germline V gene (reference sequence). With 4 bases removed from V and 5 bases from J, the gap between germline ends came to 17 bases. CDR3 length equals 16 residues. The CDR3 coding sequence is TGTGCCAGTAGTAGCCGAACAGGGACCAGGAATGAAAAACTGTTTTTT. As protein: CASSSRTGTRNEKLFF.

V is TRBV20-1 and J is TRBJ2-7; D assignment may be TRBD1 or TRBD2 (5 bases each). V was trimmed by 0 bases and J by 3 bases, leaving 12 bases between them. This CDR3 has 14 amino acids. From germline, CDR1 is DFQATT and CDR2 SNEGSKA (reference sequence). DNA for the CDR3: TGCAGTGCTAGAGATGGGGGACGCCGCTACGAGCAGTACTTC. Protein sequence: CSARDGGRRYEQYF.

This clone was counted ten times or more. This chain joins TRBV5-4 and TRBJ2-1, with D possibly matching TRBD1 (6 bases). Germline V gene sequence: CDR1 SGHNT, CDR2 YYREEE (reference sequence). Deletions cut 5 bases from V and 1 base from J, with 13 bases between. The CDR3 contains 15 residues. The CDR3 loop reads CASRQTGGSYNEQFF. Written as DNA, the CDR3 is TGTGCCAGCAGACAGACAGGTGGTTCCTACAATGAGCAGTTCTTC.

This clone has more than one count but fewer than ten. The chain joins TRBV27 to TRBJ2-7; 11 bases fit TRBD2. The CDR3 runs 19 residues. Looked up from germline, CDR1 is MNHEY and CDR2 is SMNVEV (reference sequence). V was pared by 5 bases and J by 2 bases, with 17 bases of the junction left unmatched. The CDR3: CASSPLAGGSQSHAYEQYF. The CDR3 DNA follows: TGTGCCAGCAGTCCCCTAGCGGGAGGATCCCAATCCCACGCCTACGAGCAGTACTTC.

By share of the sample, this clone is medium-sized. The rearrangement links TRBV5-1 to TRBJ2-1; D is perhaps TRBD1 (6 bases). V was shortened by 3 bases and J by 0 bases, with 13 bases between the two germline ends. The CDR3 totals 16 residues. From germline, CDR1 is SGHRS and CDR2 YFSETQ. CDR3 sequence: CASSSSGTSSYNEQFF. The CDR3 nucleotides read TGCGCCAGCAGCTCATCCGGGACAAGCTCCTACAATGAGCAGTTCTTC.

This clone is medium-sized (0.01 to 0.1%) by share. The chain recombines TRBV27 with TRBJ1-4; no firm D call. The V end was cut by 6 bases, the J end by 8 bases, with 19 bases between. The germline V gene has CDR1 MNHEY and CDR2 SMNVEV (reference sequence). The CDR3 is 15 amino acids. The CDR3 nucleotides read TGTGCCAGCAGGCCTGGGGAGGGCCTAAAGGAAAAACTGTTTTTT. Its translation is CASRPGEGLKEKLFF.

J is TRBJ2-7 and V is TRBV6-1, with TRBD1 matching 7 bases. CDR1 is MNHNS and CDR2 is SASEGT in the germline V gene. V gave up 5 bases and J gave up 6 bases; unmatched junction bases: 13. This CDR3 is built from 15 residues. The CDR3 sequence is CASSILRDRSFEQYF. CDR3 in DNA: TGTGCCAGCAGTATTCTCCGGGACAGAAGTTTCGAGCAGTACTTC.

This chain uses TRBV20-1 with TRBJ1-1; maybe TRBD1 (5 bases). CDR3 length equals 15 residues. CDR1 and CDR2 (germline): DFQATT, SNEGSKA (reference sequence). V lost 6 bases and J lost 0, with 17 bases in between. The CDR3 here is CSAKRGESMNTEAFF. Written as DNA, the CDR3 is TGCAGTGCAAAACGGGGGGAATCCATGAACACTGAAGCTTTCTTT.

The rearrangement links TRBV9 to TRBJ2-1; 8 bases agree with TRBD1. With 5 bases clipped from V and 8 bases from J, the junction kept 12 bases outside the gene matches. Germline lookup yields CDR1 SGDLS and CDR2 YYNGEE. This CDR3 contains 15 residues. The CDR3 region is CASSETGDGEDEQFF. The DNA for the CDR3 is TGTGCCAGCAGTGAGACAGGGGACGGCGAGGATGAGCAGTTCTTC.

This clone was found a few times. The CDR3 DNA reads as TGTGCCAGCAGTCCGATCCTAGCGGGATCTGGGGCCAACGTCCTGACTTTC. It encodes CASSPILAGSGANVLTF. The rearrangement joins TRBV28 to TRBJ2-6; 9 bases fit TRBD2. J gave up 1 base and V 5 bases, and 6 bases lay outside the gene matches. In germline, CDR1 is MDHEN, CDR2 SYDVKM. CDR3 length equals 17 residues.

The rearrangement joins TRBV30 to TRBJ1-3, with 7 bases identical to TRBD1. The CDR3 runs 16 residues. Losses at the gene ends were 5 bases for V and 4 bases for J; bases not matched to a gene: 14. Germline assignment: CDR1 GTSNPN and CDR2 SVGIG (reference sequence). DNA for the CDR3: TGTGCCTGGTGGGCCCTTGGAAGGGGGCAAGGAAACACCATATATTTT. Protein product: CAWWALGRGQGNTIYF. Full variable domain (missing parts from reference TRBV30 and TRBJ1-3): SQTIHQWPATLVQPVGSPLSLECTVEGTSNPNLYWYRQAAGRGLQLLFYSVGIGQISSEVPQNLSASRPQDRQFILSSKKLLLSDSGFYLCAWWALGRGQGNTIYFGEGSWLTVV.

About this clone itself: The junction departs from the called germline gene at one end, perhaps through a read error. This chain joins TRBV6-1 and TRBJ2-3, with a tentative D call TRBD1 (5 bases). Germline-derived CDR1 and CDR2 are MNHNS and SASEGT. The CDR3 runs 13 residues. CDR3 DNA: TGTGCCAGCAGCCCTGGTAGCACAGGTACGCAGTATTTT. This sequence encodes CASSPGSTGTQYF.

J is TRBJ2-2 and V is TRBV5-1, with a possible D match to TRBD1 (7 bases). From germline, CDR1 is SGHRS and CDR2 YFSETQ. CDR3 size: 12 residues. The ends were cut back, 4 bases at V and 13 bases at J, with 14 bases in the middle. The CDR3 DNA is TGCGCCAGCAGCAGCGACAGGGAGGTGCTGTTTTTT. It translates to CASSSDREVLFF.

In DNA, the CDR3 is TGTGCCAGCAGAAGGACAGGAAGCCAAACCTATGGCTACACCTTC. Its protein is CASRRTGSQTYGYTF. The rearrangement links TRBV28 to TRBJ1-2; 7 positions agree with TRBD1. The CDR3 extends over 15 amino acids. CDR1 is MDHEN and CDR2 is SYDVKM in the germline V gene. The ends lost 6 bases at V and 4 bases at J; junction bases unmatched: 11.

The rearrangement uses TRBV11-2 and TRBJ2-1; the match to TRBD2 covers 7 bases. V shed 8 bases and J 0 bases; nucleotides not matched to a gene: 7. Germline V gene sequence: CDR1 SGHAT, CDR2 FQNNGV. The CDR3 contains 15 residues. The CDR3 nucleotides are TGTGCCAGCGCGGGGGACCCGAGCTCCTACAATGAGCAGTTCTTC. This codes for CASAGDPSSYNEQFF.

The rearrangement links TRBV7-2 to TRBJ2-7; 8 bases are a match to TRBD2. V trimming: 5 bases; J trimming: 3 bases; junction bases outside the gene matches: 6. Germline V gives CDR1 SGHTA, CDR2 FQGNSA. This CDR3 spans 14 amino acids. The CDR3 loop is CASSLSGISYEQYF. CDR3 bases: TGTGCCAGCAGCCTTAGCGGGATAAGCTACGAGCAGTACTTC.

This clone was observed a handful of times. The chain is built from TRBV27 and TRBJ1-2; 7 positions agree with TRBD1. This CDR3 spans 13 amino acids. J lost 7 bases, V lost 3 bases, and 5 bases had no gene match. Germline V gives CDR1 MNHEY, CDR2 SMNVEV (reference sequence). The CDR3 nucleotides read TGTGCCAGCAGTTTCGACAGGGCTGGTGGCTACACCTTC. Protein sequence: CASSFDRAGGYTF.